A selection of T cell receptor beta chains follows, all from one sample in a study of blood T cell repertoires in COVID-19. Only in-frame clones appear in the TCRdb table, and some are missing; sequencing was by immunoSEQ multiplex PCR. The sample contains around 100,000 clones, more than 80% of which appear only once. The sample was peripheral blood. These receptors came from a human donor in a cohort sampled during active COVID-19. Each CDR3 is given with its conserved first and last residue. D genes are given only for firm matches. Some rows mark clone size as missing; the rest say once, few, many or name a class of expanded clone.

v_call: TRBV3-1/TRBV3-2; j_call: TRBJ1-2; clone_size: once; d_call: -; cdr3_nt: TGTGCCAGCAGTGAAACGGGTCCAAGTTGGGGCTACACCTTC; cdr3_aa: CASSETGPSWGYTF
v_call: TRBV7-8; j_call: TRBJ2-3; clone_size: -; d_call: -; cdr3_nt: TGTGCCAGCAGCTTGAGGGTAGGGAGCACAGATACGCAGTATTTT; cdr3_aa: CASSLRVGSTDTQYF
v_call: TRBV4-3; j_call: TRBJ2-4; clone_size: few; d_call: TRBD2; cdr3_nt: TGCGCCAGCAGCCAGAGATTAGCGGGGGGGAGTAGGAACATTCAGTACTTC; cdr3_aa: CASSQRLAGGSRNIQYF
v_call: TRBV5-4; j_call: TRBJ2-3; clone_size: -; d_call: -; cdr3_nt: TGTGCCAGCAGCTTACTAGCCCCAGATACGCAGTATTTT; cdr3_aa: CASSLLAPDTQYF
v_call: TRBV6-1; j_call: TRBJ2-7; clone_size: -; d_call: -; cdr3_nt: TGTGCCAGCAGTGAAGCGACTTTACGGGGATACGAGCAGTACTTC; cdr3_aa: CASSEATLRGYEQYF
v_call: TRBV5-1; j_call: TRBJ1-2; clone_size: -; d_call: -; cdr3_nt: TGCGCCAGCAGAAACGGGGGAGCGGGCTATGGCTACACCTTC; cdr3_aa: CASRNGGAGYGYTF
v_call: TRBV21-1; j_call: TRBJ2-2; clone_size: once; d_call: -; cdr3_nt: TGTGCCAGCAGCCTTCGGATAGCACTCACCGGGGAGCTGTTTTTT; cdr3_aa: CASSLRIALTGELFF
v_call: TRBV27; j_call: TRBJ2-7; clone_size: -; d_call: TRBD2; cdr3_nt: TGTGCCAGCAGGAGGACTAGCGCCAACTACGAGCAGTACTTC; cdr3_aa: CASRRTSANYEQYF
v_call: TRBV11-3; j_call: TRBJ2-5; clone_size: -; d_call: TRBD2; cdr3_nt: TGTGCCAGCAGCTTAGGCAGGACTAGCGGTGAGAAAGAGACCCAGTACTTC; cdr3_aa: CASSLGRTSGEKETQYF
v_call: TRBV27; j_call: TRBJ2-1; clone_size: -; d_call: TRBD2; cdr3_nt: TGTGCCAGCAATTGGGGACGCGGGGGACACAATGAGCAGTTCTTC; cdr3_aa: CASNWGRGGHNEQFF
v_call: TRBV6-2/TRBV6-3; j_call: TRBJ1-5; clone_size: -; d_call: TRBD1; cdr3_nt: TGTGCCAGCAGTTATTCGATCCTCCGGGACAGCCTTGTGGGCAATCAGCCCCAGCATTTT; cdr3_aa: CASSYSILRDSLVGNQPQHF
v_call: TRBV6-6; j_call: TRBJ2-2; clone_size: -; d_call: TRBD2; cdr3_nt: TGTGCCAGCAGTTTGGGACTAGTTTCCGGGGAGCTGTTTTTT; cdr3_aa: CASSLGLVSGELFF
v_call: TRBV9; j_call: TRBJ2-1; clone_size: -; d_call: TRBD2; cdr3_nt: TGTGCCAGCAGCGCCCGGAGGCTAGCGGGAGAAAATGAGCAGTTCTTC; cdr3_aa: CASSARRLAGENEQFF
v_call: TRBV7-9; j_call: TRBJ1-5; clone_size: -; d_call: -; cdr3_nt: TGTGCCAGCAGCGCCGCGGGGTATCACCAGCCCCAGCATTTT; cdr3_aa: CASSAAGYHQPQHF
v_call: TRBV4-3; j_call: TRBJ1-5; clone_size: -; d_call: -; cdr3_nt: TGCGCCAGCAGCCAAGATCTAGGAAATCAGCCCCAGCATTTT; cdr3_aa: CASSQDLGNQPQHF
v_call: TRBV3-1/TRBV3-2; j_call: TRBJ2-7; clone_size: once; d_call: TRBD1; cdr3_nt: TGTGCCAGCAGCCAAGTGGGACAGGATCCTTCCTACGAGCAGTACTTC; cdr3_aa: CASSQVGQDPSYEQYF
v_call: TRBV11-2; j_call: TRBJ2-7; clone_size: -; d_call: TRBD1; cdr3_nt: TGTGCCAGCAGCTTAGGCAGGGGGCCTTCCTACGAGCAGTACTTC; cdr3_aa: CASSLGRGPSYEQYF
v_call: TRBV20-1; j_call: TRBJ2-1; clone_size: -; d_call: -; cdr3_nt: TGCAGTGCTAGTGGTGCTGGGGGCGTATTCTACAATGAGCAGTTCTTC; cdr3_aa: CSASGAGGVFYNEQFF
v_call: TRBV7-2; j_call: TRBJ2-3; clone_size: -; d_call: -; cdr3_nt: TGTGCCAGCAGCTTAGCGGCGGCAGGGCACACAGATACGCAGTATTTT; cdr3_aa: CASSLAAAGHTDTQYF
v_call: TRBV27; j_call: TRBJ2-7; clone_size: -; d_call: -; cdr3_nt: TGTGCCAGCAGTTTCAAGGCGGGGAAGCAGTACTTC; cdr3_aa: CASSFKAGKQYF
v_call: TRBV27; j_call: TRBJ2-1; clone_size: once; d_call: TRBD1; cdr3_nt: TGTGCCAGCAGTTTCTGGCAGGGGGCTGGGAATGAGCAGTTCTTC; cdr3_aa: CASSFWQGAGNEQFF
v_call: TRBV5-1; j_call: TRBJ2-2; clone_size: once; d_call: -; cdr3_nt: TGCGCCAGCAGCTTGTCCTCGCGGAACACCGGGGAGCTGTTTTTT; cdr3_aa: CASSLSSRNTGELFF
v_call: TRBV2; j_call: TRBJ1-1; clone_size: few; d_call: -; cdr3_nt: TGTGCCAGCAGTACGGACACGAACACTGAAGCTTTCTTT; cdr3_aa: CASSTDTNTEAFF
v_call: TRBV5-1; j_call: TRBJ1-4; clone_size: -; d_call: TRBD1; cdr3_nt: TGCGCCAGCAGCTTGGCCGGGACAGGTAGTACTAATGAAAAACTGTTTTTT; cdr3_aa: CASSLAGTGSTNEKLFF
v_call: TRBV3-1/TRBV3-2; j_call: TRBJ2-1; clone_size: -; d_call: -; cdr3_nt: TGTGCCAGCAGCTCACAGAGCTCCTACAATGAGCAGTTCTTC; cdr3_aa: CASSSQSSYNEQFF
v_call: TRBV7-2; j_call: TRBJ2-5; clone_size: -; d_call: -; cdr3_nt: TGTGCCAGCAGCTTGAGGGTTGCCCAAGAGACCCAGTACTTC; cdr3_aa: CASSLRVAQETQYF
v_call: TRBV24-1; j_call: TRBJ2-1; clone_size: once; d_call: TRBD2; cdr3_nt: TGTGCCACCAGCGGGGGGTTCTACAATGAGCAGTTCTTC; cdr3_aa: CATSGGFYNEQFF
v_call: TRBV19; j_call: TRBJ2-1; clone_size: -; d_call: TRBD1; cdr3_nt: TGTGCCAGTAGCCTAGACAGGGCGGCGATCAATGAGCAGTTCTTC; cdr3_aa: CASSLDRAAINEQFF
v_call: TRBV10-1; j_call: TRBJ2-1; clone_size: once; d_call: TRBD1; cdr3_nt: TGCGCCAGCAGTCCGGGACAGTCCTACAATGAGCAGTTCTTC; cdr3_aa: CASSPGQSYNEQFF
v_call: TRBV5-4; j_call: TRBJ2-7; clone_size: -; d_call: TRBD1; cdr3_nt: TGTGCCAGCAGCTTGGACAGGGGGTACGAGCAGTACTTC; cdr3_aa: CASSLDRGYEQYF
v_call: TRBV5-8; j_call: TRBJ1-2; clone_size: -; d_call: -; cdr3_nt: TGTGCCAGCAGCTTGTACGTGTCGGACTACTCCCACTATGGCTACACCTTC; cdr3_aa: CASSLYVSDYSHYGYTF
v_call: TRBV19; j_call: TRBJ1-1; clone_size: -; d_call: -; cdr3_nt: TGTGCCACAGGGGCCCAAAGGAACACTGAAGCTTTCTTT; cdr3_aa: CATGAQRNTEAFF
v_call: TRBV10-3; j_call: TRBJ1-2; clone_size: -; d_call: TRBD1; cdr3_nt: TGTGCCATCAGTGAAGGGCCGGGCATCGACAGGGGGGAAGACGGCTACACCTTC; cdr3_aa: CAISEGPGIDRGEDGYTF
v_call: TRBV19; j_call: TRBJ1-6; clone_size: -; d_call: -; cdr3_nt: TGTGCCAGTAACATCCCTTGGGCAGGAAATTCACCCCTCCACTTT; cdr3_aa: CASNIPWAGNSPLHF
v_call: TRBV29-1; j_call: TRBJ1-1; clone_size: -; d_call: -; cdr3_nt: TGCAGCGTTCAACCGGGGGTTGGCGCTGAAGCTTTCTTT; cdr3_aa: CSVQPGVGAEAFF
v_call: TRBV28; j_call: TRBJ2-5; clone_size: -; d_call: TRBD2; cdr3_nt: TGTGCCAGCTCCTTACACGGGCTAGCGGGAGGGGGAATAGAAGAGACCCAGTACTTC; cdr3_aa: CASSLHGLAGGGIEETQYF
v_call: TRBV5-1; j_call: TRBJ2-5; clone_size: -; d_call: TRBD1; cdr3_nt: TGCGCCAGCAGCATGCTACTACAGGGGGGACAAGAGACCCAGTACTTC; cdr3_aa: CASSMLLQGGQETQYF
v_call: TRBV6-5; j_call: TRBJ1-1; clone_size: -; d_call: TRBD1; cdr3_nt: TGTGCCAGCAGTTACAAGGGGGCGAACACTGAAGCTTTCTTT; cdr3_aa: CASSYKGANTEAFF
v_call: TRBV28; j_call: TRBJ1-2; clone_size: -; d_call: -; cdr3_nt: TGTGCCAGCAGTTTAAGGGGAATGACTAACTATGGCTACACCTTC; cdr3_aa: CASSLRGMTNYGYTF
v_call: TRBV18; j_call: TRBJ1-1; clone_size: -; d_call: -; cdr3_nt: TGTGCCAGCTCACCCAGCCAGGAGAACACTGAAGCTTTCTTT; cdr3_aa: CASSPSQENTEAFF
v_call: TRBV6-2/TRBV6-3; j_call: TRBJ1-1; clone_size: -; d_call: -; cdr3_nt: TGTGCCAGCAGTTACTGGACACCCAACACTGAAGCTTTCTTT; cdr3_aa: CASSYWTPNTEAFF
v_call: TRBV4-1; j_call: TRBJ2-6; clone_size: few; d_call: TRBD2; cdr3_nt: TGCGCCAGCAGCCGGGGAGGGATCCTCCCTGGGGCCAACGTCCTGACTTTC; cdr3_aa: CASSRGGILPGANVLTF
v_call: TRBV19; j_call: TRBJ1-1; clone_size: -; d_call: TRBD1; cdr3_nt: TGTGCCAGTAGTAGACAGGGAATGAACACTGAAGCTTTCTTT; cdr3_aa: CASSRQGMNTEAFF